These 25 T cell receptor beta chains share one sample of origin, sequenced in a study of blood T cell repertoires in COVID-19 (TCRdb year 2020). The library was obtained by the immunoSEQ multiplex PCR assay. This immuneACCESS table, as held by TCRdb, lists in-frame sequences with V and J called but not all clones. Of the missing ones, under half trace to an unresolved V gene in checked studies; the others have no known cause. This sample lists over 200,000 clones; roughly 90% were detected once. The ten largest clones take up approximately 4.3% of the sample. The sample was PBMCs or T cells enriched from blood (not recorded which). The receptors shown here come from a woman in her twenties or thirties with acute COVID-19.

V gene TRBV5-1 combines with J gene TRBJ1-1, with D perhaps matching TRBD1 (5 bases). CDR1 and CDR2 from the germline V gene are SGHRS and YFSETQ. This CDR3 contains 15 residues. With 4 bases removed from V and 1 base from J, the gap between germline ends came to 14 bases. CDR3 amino acids: CASSTLQQGNTEAFF. CDR3 DNA: TGCGCCAGCAGCACGCTCCAGCAGGGGAACACTGAAGCTTTCTTT.

The chain combines TRBV7-2 with TRBJ1-2; D perhaps matches TRBD1 (6 bases). The CDR3 has 14 amino acids. Germline loops: CDR1 SGHTA, CDR2 FQGNSA. Trimming took 4 bases from V and 3 from J, leaving 12 bases between them. The CDR3 bases are TGTGCCAGCAGCTGGGGGGGCAGCGACTATGGCTACACCTTC. This translates into CASSWGGSDYGYTF. Complete variable domain (other parts from reference TRBV7-2 and TRBJ1-2): GAGVSQSPSNKVTEKGKDVELRCDPISGHTALYWYRQSLGQGLEFLIYFQGNSAPDKSGLPSDRFSAERTGGSVSTLTIQRTQQEDSAVYLCASSWGGSDYGYTFGSGTRLTVV.

V usage is TRBV5-1 and J usage is TRBJ2-2; D is unresolved. Germline values: CDR1 SGHRS, CDR2 YFSETQ. The CDR3 runs to 13 residues. Trimming pared 7 bases from V and 1 base from J, leaving 8 bases between. For the CDR3, the DNA is TGCGCCAGCGCAGACTGGAACACCGGGGAGCTGTTTTTT. Protein: CASADWNTGELFF.

The chain is built from TRBV19 and TRBJ2-7; TRBD1 matches at 7 bases. CDR3 length equals 18 residues. Germline-derived CDR1 and CDR2 are LNHDA and SQIVND (reference sequence). V dropped 5 bases and J dropped 6; count of bases not matched to a gene: 22. CDR3 sequence: CASSVSGRQGRLIGEQYF. CDR3 DNA sequence: TGTGCCAGTAGTGTCAGTGGCAGACAGGGCCGGTTGATAGGCGAGCAGTACTTC.

This clone was seen more than once but under ten times. The chain combines TRBV19 with TRBJ1-2, with 7 bases aligning to TRBD1. J gave up 4 bases and V 3 bases, and 11 bases lay outside the gene matches. The CDR3 is 16 amino acids. Germline V gene sequence: CDR1 LNHDA, CDR2 SQIVND (reference sequence). The CDR3 reads CASSMMRQGFSYGYTF. The CDR3 region has the DNA TGTGCCAGTAGTATGATGCGACAGGGCTTCAGCTATGGCTACACCTTC.

The chain employs TRBV9 and TRBJ1-2; no clear D. There are 15 residues in the CDR3. Germline V CDR1 and CDR2: SGDLS, YYNGEE. V lost 0 bases to trimming and J lost 0 bases, with 9 bases between them. CDR3 loop: CASSVGQIPNYGYTF. DNA for the CDR3: TGTGCCAGCAGCGTAGGTCAGATACCTAACTATGGCTACACCTTC.

This clone showed up just once. CDR3 residues: CASSKGKGRGQARVTDTQYF. CDR3 in DNA: TGTGCCAGCAGCAAAGGCAAAGGAAGGGGACAGGCGCGCGTCACAGATACGCAGTATTTT. The V gene is TRBV21-1, the J gene TRBJ2-3; the tabulated D call, TRBD1, remains unverified against the DNA. TRBV21-1 represents a pseudogene. The CDR3 sequence is 20 residues long.

The chain is built from TRBV18 and TRBJ1-4; TRBD1 aligns across 11 bases. Per germline, CDR1 KGHSH and CDR2 LQKENI. The CDR3 is 16 amino acids. V gave up 0 bases and J gave up 7 bases; unmatched junction bases: 4. CDR3 DNA sequence: TGTGCCAGCTCACCACCGGGGACAGGGGGTAGTGAAAAACTGTTTTTT. Its translation: CASSPPGTGGSEKLFF. Together with reference TRBV18 and TRBJ1-4, the CDR3 gives the full variable domain: NAGVMQNPRHLVRRRGQEARLRCSPMKGHSHVYWYRQLPEEGLKFMVYLQKENIIDESGMPKERFSAEFPKEGPSILRIQQVVRGDSAAYFCASSPPGTGGSEKLFFGSGTQLSVL.

The chain combines TRBV30 with TRBJ1-5, with D maybe TRBD1 (6 bases). Trimming took off 5 bases at V and 5 bases at J, with 13 bases between the two ends. Germline CDR1 reads GTSNPN; CDR2 reads SVGIG (reference sequence). The CDR3 sequence is 13 residues long. The CDR3 coding sequence is TGTGCCTGGGGGAGGCAGGGGTATCAGCCCCAGCATTTT. Its protein product is CAWGRQGYQPQHF.

The rearrangement uses TRBV6-2 or TRBV6-3 and TRBJ1-5; TRBD1 might be the D (5 bases). Trimming removed 6 bases at V and 4 bases at J, with 25 bases between. Per germline, CDR1 MNHEY and CDR2 SVGEGT. The CDR3 extends over 18 amino acids. The CDR3 protein is CASSPPQGSTKLNQPQHF. In DNA, the CDR3 is TGTGCCAGCAGCCCTCCCCAGGGCAGCACCAAGCTTAATCAGCCCCAGCATTTT.

The J gene is TRBJ2-1, the V gene TRBV6-5; 14 bases align to TRBD2. This CDR3 contains 15 residues. In germline, CDR1 is MNHEY, CDR2 SVGAGI. J gave up 10 bases and V 6 bases, and 8 bases lay outside the gene matches. In DNA form, the CDR3 reads TGTGCCAGCAGCCGACTAGCGGGGGGGGCTGGGGAGCAGTTCTTC. Amino acids: CASSRLAGGAGEQFF.

This clone has more than one count but fewer than ten. The chain employs TRBV9 and TRBJ2-3, with TRBD2 identical over 9 bases. CDR3 length: 19 amino acids. V shed 3 bases, J shed 1 base, and the junction held 15 bases outside the gene matches. CDR1 and CDR2 from the germline V gene are SGDLS and YYNGEE. CDR3 protein: CASSAPGTSRPSGTDTQYF. The CDR3 nucleotides are TGTGCCAGCAGCGCGCCCGGGACTAGCCGTCCTAGTGGCACAGATACGCAGTATTTT.

The gene calls are TRBV29-1 and TRBJ2-7, with D possibly matching TRBD1 (6 bases). V dropped 4 bases and J dropped 2 bases, with 15 bases sitting between them. CDR3 size: 14 residues. Germline CDR1 SQVTM, CDR2 ANQGSEA. The DNA of the CDR3 is TGCAGCGTTGGGTCCCTGGGGGCCGCCTACGAGCAGTACTTC. Translation gives CSVGSLGAAYEQYF.

The J gene is TRBJ2-7, the V gene TRBV11-2, with 9 positions matching TRBD1. The V gene's germline CDR1 is SGHAT and CDR2 FQNNGV. CDR3 size: 15 residues. After removal of 4 bases from V and 3 bases from J, the junction contained 7 bases not matched to a gene. The DNA for the CDR3 is TGTGCCAGCAGCTGGCCCCCGGGACAGGGCTACGAGCAGTACTTC. Residues: CASSWPPGQGYEQYF.

The chain combines TRBV3-1 (or the pseudogene TRBV3-2) with TRBJ1-6, with 8 positions matching TRBD1. The CDR3 covers 16 residues. CDR1 and CDR2 from the germline V gene are LGHDT and YNNKEL (reference sequence). V was clipped by 1 base and J by 6 bases; unmatched bases: 5. In DNA form, the CDR3 reads TGTGCCAGCAGCCAAGGGACAGGGTTTGGTAATTCACCCCTCCACTTT. Protein: CASSQGTGFGNSPLHF.

V is TRBV6-5 and J is TRBJ1-1; tentative D call: TRBD1 (6 bases). The germline CDR1 and CDR2 sequences are MNHEY and SVGAGI. The CDR3 consists of 14 residues. Deletions cut 7 bases from V and 3 bases from J, with 15 bases between. The CDR3 DNA is TGTGCCAGCACCGCGACAGGTTGGGACACTGAAGCTTTCTTT. It yields the protein CASTATGWDTEAFF.

CDR3 protein: CASSATGGANEQFF. CDR3 bases: TGTGCCAGCAGTGCGACAGGGGGCGCGAATGAGCAGTTCTTC. The chain is built from TRBV25-1 and TRBJ2-1, with 10 bases that match TRBD1. Germline V gene data show CDR1 as MGHDK and CDR2 as SYGVNS. The J segment lost 7 bases and the V segment lost 4 bases, leaving 4 bases of the junction unmatched. The CDR3 length is 14 residues.

The rearrangement joins TRBV11-2 to TRBJ2-1, with 9 bases matching TRBD2. CDR1 SGHAT and CDR2 FQNNGV come from the germline V gene. The CDR3 is made up of 16 amino acids. The V and J ends lost 0 bases and 6 bases, in that order; junction bases with no gene match: 6. The CDR3 region has the DNA TGTGCCAGCAGCTTAGATACCCTAGCGGGGATCAATGAGCAGTTCTTC. As protein: CASSLDTLAGINEQFF.

V gene TRBV7-2 combines with J gene TRBJ2-1; D not resolved. V gave up 5 bases and J gave up 0 bases, with 14 bases separating them. This CDR3 contains 16 residues. Per germline, CDR1 SGHTA and CDR2 FQGNSA. CDR3 amino acids: CASSPRLISSYNEQFF. The CDR3, as DNA: TGTGCCAGCAGCCCAAGACTGATTAGCTCCTACAATGAGCAGTTCTTC.

The V gene is TRBV5-1, the J gene TRBJ1-6, with 7 bases aligning to TRBD1. Germline CDR1 SGHRS, CDR2 YFSETQ. J lost 7 bases, V lost 4 bases, and 11 bases had no gene match. CDR3 size: 16 residues. The CDR3 protein is CASSQLGTDRNSPLHF. The DNA of the CDR3 is TGCGCCAGCAGCCAACTGGGCACGGACAGGAATTCACCCCTCCACTTT.

Only one count was recorded for this clone. V usage is TRBV7-2 and J usage is TRBJ2-3, with 10 bases lining up with TRBD1. This CDR3 region has 15 residues. V lost 5 bases and J lost 4; bases outside the gene matches: 6. CDR1 and CDR2 from the germline V gene are SGHTA and FQGNSA. The CDR3 spells CASSPDRGRPDTQYF. CDR3 sequence (DNA): TGTGCCAGCAGCCCTGACAGGGGGCGCCCAGATACGCAGTATTTT. Full variable domain (rest looked up from reference TRBV7-2 and TRBJ2-3): GAGVSQSPSNKVTEKGKDVELRCDPISGHTALYWYRQSLGQGLEFLIYFQGNSAPDKSGLPSDRFSAERTGGSVSTLTIQRTQQEDSAVYLCASSPDRGRPDTQYFGPGTRLTVL.

The chain employs TRBV30 and TRBJ1-1; D remains unclear. CDR1 is GTSNPN, CDR2 SVGIG, per germline (reference sequence). CDR3 length: 10 residues. The germline V and J ends were trimmed by 4 bases and 5 bases, with 5 bases remaining between them. The CDR3 DNA sequence: TGTGCCTGGACTCGGACTGAAGCTTTCTTT. This encodes CAWTRTEAFF.

The CDR3 nucleotides are TGTGCCAGCAGTTATAGGGACAGGGGCCCCTACGAGCAGTACTTC. Its translation is CASSYRDRGPYEQYF. The V gene is TRBV6-5, the J gene TRBJ2-7; 10 positions match TRBD1. This CDR3 contains 15 residues. CDR1 and CDR2 from the germline V gene are MNHEY and SVGAGI. J was trimmed by 2 bases and V by 3 bases; bases with no gene match: 4.

J is TRBJ1-6 and V is TRBV11-2, with no clear D. The V end was cut by 4 bases, the J end by 7 bases, with 8 bases between. Germline-derived CDR1 and CDR2 are SGHAT and FQNNGV. The CDR3 has 13 residues. CDR3 amino acids: CASSSASNSPLHF. Written as DNA, the CDR3 is TGTGCCAGCAGCTCTGCTAGCAATTCACCCCTCCACTTT.

This sequence joins TRBV30 and TRBJ1-4; D not certain. The germline gives CDR1 GTSNPN, CDR2 SVGIG (reference sequence). V lost 6 bases, J lost 8 bases, and 10 bases lay in between. This CDR3 has 11 residues. The CDR3 DNA follows: TGTGCCTGTGCGAGGGCGGAAAAACTGTTTTTT. Translation gives CACARAEKLFF.